What follows are 23 T cell receptor beta chains derived from one specimen sequenced in a study of human T cells and chemical hapten exposure. The time point is: patch test 2, 6 weeks after DPC sensitization. Treatment noted: therapeutic diphenylcyclopropenone sensitization with weekly scalp DPC. From the RACE reads, TCRdb called clonotypes with MiXCR, one entry per CDR3 protein. The repertoire holds about 85,000 distinct CDR3 sequences, with around 10% as singletons. The source material was whole blood, sampled in connection with sensitization to the hapten diphenylcyclopropenone (DPC). The receptors stem from a young man with alopecia areata. Some clones in this sample may be carry-over from other donors' samples.

This clonotype was recorded many times. The chain carries TRBV6-4 and TRBJ2-2, with D perhaps assigned TRBD1 or TRBD2 (5 bases each). CDR1 MRHNA and CDR2 SNTAGT come from the germline V gene. V lost 2 bases and J lost 4, with 5 bases in between. The CDR3 loop spans 13 amino acids. CDR3 amino acids: CASSDGTTGELFF. CDR3 DNA: TGTGCCAGCAGTGACGGGACCACCGGGGAGCTGTTTTTT.

There are many counts of this clonotype. V gene TRBV9 combines with J gene TRBJ2-7, with D possibly being TRBD1 (6 bases). Trimming removed 4 bases at V and 4 bases at J, with 15 bases between. The CDR3 spans 14 residues. Germline-derived CDR1 and CDR2 are SGDLS and YYNGEE. CDR3 protein: CASSPRGGSYEQYV. Written as DNA, the CDR3 is TGTGCCAGCAGCCCACGAGGGGGATCTTACGAGCAGTACGTC.

CDR3 residues: CASTGRLVPNTGELFF. Written as DNA, the CDR3 is TGTGCCAGCACAGGCAGGCTCGTCCCGAACACCGGGGAGCTGTTTTTT. This chain uses TRBV7-9 with TRBJ2-2; no firm D call. V was shortened by 7 bases and J by 0 bases, with 15 bases between the two germline ends. CDR1 SEHNR and CDR2 FQNEAQ come from the germline V gene (reference sequence). The CDR3 contains 16 residues.

This clonotype occurred a few times. The chain employs TRBV7-9 and TRBJ2-3, with D uncertain. Germline assignment: CDR1 SEHNR and CDR2 FQNEAQ (reference sequence). The CDR3 loop spans 15 amino acids. The V end was cut by 4 bases, the J end by 6 bases, with 17 bases between. CDR3 in DNA: TGTGCCAGCAGCTCCTGGCAGTCTAATATGGATACGCAGTATTTT. It encodes CASSSWQSNMDTQYF.

As DNA, the CDR3 is TGTGCCAGCAGCCCTAACCCGACAGGCTTCATGAACACTGAAGCTTTCTTT. Amino acid sequence: CASSPNPTGFMNTEAFF. The V and J genes are TRBV9 and TRBJ1-1; the D gene is possibly TRBD1 (6 bases). The CDR3 is made up of 17 amino acids. Deletions cut 4 bases from V and 0 bases from J, with 19 bases between. Germline loops: CDR1 SGDLS, CDR2 YYNGEE.

This chain connects TRBV11-2 to TRBJ2-7; D might be TRBD1 or TRBD2, each matching 6 bases. This CDR3 contains 16 residues. V was shortened by 5 bases and J by 6 bases, with 23 bases between the two germline ends. The germline CDR1 and CDR2 sequences are SGHAT and FQNNGV. CDR3 DNA: TGTGCCAGCAGCCAATACCGGGGGACAATATCTGGCGAGCAGTACGTC. The encoded protein is CASSQYRGTISGEQYV.

In its sample, this clonotype was seen many times. This chain joins TRBV10-2 and TRBJ2-1; 8 bases line up with TRBD1. Trimming took 0 bases from V and 3 from J; bases not matched to a gene: 7. The CDR3 is 17 residues long. Germline V lookup: CDR1 WSHSY, CDR2 SAAADI. This chain's CDR3 is CASSESRQGTIYNEQFF. CDR3 bases: TGCGCCAGCAGTGAGTCGAGACAGGGGACGATCTACAATGAGCAGTTCTTC.

The chain couples TRBV28 to TRBJ2-6, with a possible D match to TRBD2 (5 bases). The CDR3 covers 13 residues. The V and J ends lost 4 bases and 5 bases respectively, with 6 bases between them. In germline, CDR1 is MDHEN, CDR2 SYDVKM. CDR3 bases: TGTGCCAGCAGTTCGGACTGGGCCAACGTCCTGACTTTC. The encoded protein is CASSSDWANVLTF.

The table lists this clonotype with many counts. V usage is TRBV7-2 and J usage is TRBJ1-4; tentatively, D is TRBD1 (6 bases). This CDR3 is 16 amino acids long. The V gene's germline CDR1 is SGHTA and CDR2 FQGNSA. The V and J ends lost 5 bases and 0 bases respectively, with 13 bases between them. The CDR3 nucleotides are TGTGCCAGCAGCCTATGGACAGATGCAACTAATGAAAAACTGTTTTTT. Protein product: CASSLWTDATNEKLFF.

This clonotype was counted ten times or more. The rearrangement uses TRBV2 and TRBJ1-3, with no clear D. The CDR3 runs to 15 residues. V dropped 7 bases and J dropped 0 bases, with 13 bases sitting between them. Germline V CDR1 and CDR2: SNHLY, FYNNEI. The DNA for the CDR3 is TGTGCCAGCACCCTTGATTCCGGCTCTGGAAACACCATATATTTT. Protein sequence: CASTLDSGSGNTIYF.

The sample holds a few counts of this clonotype. The V gene is TRBV27, the J gene TRBJ2-7, with D uncertain. CDR3 length: 13 amino acids. The germline CDR1 and CDR2 sequences are MNHEY and SMNVEV (reference sequence). Between the trimmed V and J ends, which lost 6 bases and 6 bases, there was a span of 15 bases. The CDR3 DNA sequence: TGTGCCAGCAGCCTAGGTCTAGGGTCCGAGCAGTACTTC. Its protein is CASSLGLGSEQYF.

There are a few counts of this clonotype. The chain carries TRBV2 and TRBJ2-5; D is unresolved. Germline CDR1 reads SNHLY; CDR2 reads FYNNEI. The CDR3 consists of 11 residues. Trimming took 6 bases from V and 5 from J, leaving 7 bases between them. The CDR3 protein is CASSMFETQYF. In nucleotides, the CDR3 is TGTGCCAGCAGCATGTTCGAGACCCAGTACTTC.

A few counts support this clonotype. The chain has TRBV7-2 and TRBJ1-5; no clear D gene. The germline CDR1 and CDR2 sequences are SGHTA and FQGNSA. V was trimmed by 4 bases and J by 3 bases, leaving 7 bases between them. The CDR3 loop spans 13 amino acids. The CDR3 nucleotides are TGTGCCAGCAGCTACGATCTCAATCAGCCCCAGCATTTT. Residues: CASSYDLNQPQHF. Drawing the rest from reference TRBV7-2 and TRBJ1-5, the complete variable domain is GAGVSQSPSNKVTEKGKDVELRCDPISGHTALYWYRQSLGQGLEFLIYFQGNSAPDKSGLPSDRFSAERTGGSVSTLTIQRTQQEDSAVYLCASSYDLNQPQHFGDGTRLSIL.

V is TRBV28 and J is TRBJ2-7, with D unresolved. Germline lookup yields CDR1 MDHEN and CDR2 SYDVKM. The CDR3 runs 13 residues. V was shortened by 8 bases and J by 0 bases, with 11 bases between the two germline ends. The CDR3 reads CASSPPASYEQYV. The CDR3 DNA is TGTGCCAGCTCCCCGCCCGCCTCCTACGAGCAGTACGTC.

This clonotype was counted a few times. The chain is built from TRBV27 and TRBJ2-7, with no clear D. The CDR3 spans 12 residues. The germline gives CDR1 MNHEY, CDR2 SMNVEV (reference sequence). Deletions cut 8 bases from V and 1 base from J, with 9 bases between. The CDR3 nucleotides read TGTGCCAGCGGTACAGTATCCTACGAGCAGTACTTC. It codes for CASGTVSYEQYF.

Many counts were recorded for this clonotype. The chain couples TRBV10-3 to TRBJ2-7; 7 bases align to TRBD1. This CDR3 region has 14 residues. Germline CDR1 reads ENHRY; CDR2 reads SYGVKD. Trimming at V came to 6 bases and at J to 3 bases, leaving 8 bases not matched to a gene. CDR3 bases: TGTGCCATCAGCCACGACAGGGCGGGCTACGAGCAGTACTTC. This gives the protein CAISHDRAGYEQYF.

J is TRBJ1-5 and V is TRBV4-2; D not resolved. Trimming took 1 base from V and 5 from J, leaving 12 bases between them. Germline CDR1 is LGHNA and CDR2 is YNFKEQ. CDR3 length: 15 amino acids. The CDR3 DNA sequence: TGTGCCAGCAGCCAAGCCCCCTCAGATCATCAGCCCCAGCATTTT. Amino acids: CASSQAPSDHQPQHF.

Only a few counts were recorded for this clonotype. This sequence joins TRBV11-2 and TRBJ1-1; D remains unclear. Germline loops: CDR1 SGHAT, CDR2 FQNNGV. The length of the CDR3 is 15 residues. The V end was cut by 5 bases, the J end by 1 base, with 14 bases between. CDR3 coding DNA: TGTGCCAGCAGCCCCTCCAAGGGAGGGAACACTGAAGCTTTCTTT. This sequence encodes CASSPSKGGNTEAFF.

This clonotype was detected ten times or more. The chain combines TRBV7-2 with TRBJ2-7, with TRBD1 as a possible D gene (7 bases). CDR1 and CDR2 (germline): SGHTA, FQGNSA. Trimming removed 5 bases at V and 5 bases at J, with 16 bases between. The CDR3 length is 14 residues. The CDR3 DNA follows: TGTGCCAGCAGCCAAGGGGGCGGCGGGAACGAGCAGTACTTC. Translating it yields CASSQGGGGNEQYF.

This clonotype was observed a few times. The chain uses TRBV5-6 and TRBJ2-3, with unresolved D. V lost 5 bases and J lost 2, with 12 bases in between. This CDR3 contains 14 residues. Per germline, CDR1 SGHDT and CDR2 YYEEEE. This CDR3 is CASSSGPYTDTQYF. In DNA, the CDR3 is TGTGCCAGCAGTTCCGGGCCCTACACAGATACGCAGTATTTT.

This clonotype was observed at least ten times. The V gene is TRBV7-9, the J gene TRBJ2-1; D might be TRBD1 (6 bases). Per the germline V gene, CDR1 is SEHNR and CDR2 is FQNEAQ (reference sequence). CDR3 length: 13 amino acids. V lost 1 base, J lost 8 bases, and 9 bases lay in between. The CDR3 here is CASSLETGHEQFF. In nucleotides, the CDR3 is TGTGCCAGCAGCTTAGAAACAGGGCATGAGCAGTTCTTC.

This clonotype was picked up many times. The chain joins TRBV20-1 to TRBJ2-7, with D perhaps matching TRBD1 (7 bases). The germline V and J ends were trimmed by 0 bases and 4 bases, with 16 bases remaining between them. Germline V gene data show CDR1 as DFQATT and CDR2 as SNEGSKA (reference sequence). The CDR3 runs 15 residues. CDR3: CSARDQEGARYEQYF. CDR3 nucleotide sequence: TGCAGTGCTAGAGATCAGGAGGGGGCAAGGTACGAGCAGTACTTC.

The chain joins TRBV12-3 or TRBV12-4 to TRBJ1-6; D is perhaps TRBD1 (6 bases). Deletions cut 6 bases from V and 10 bases from J, with 16 bases between. This CDR3 has 14 residues. CDR3 in amino acids: CASRRRDTQSPLHF. CDR3 coding DNA: TGTGCCAGCAGGCGCCGGGACACCCAATCACCCCTCCACTTT.